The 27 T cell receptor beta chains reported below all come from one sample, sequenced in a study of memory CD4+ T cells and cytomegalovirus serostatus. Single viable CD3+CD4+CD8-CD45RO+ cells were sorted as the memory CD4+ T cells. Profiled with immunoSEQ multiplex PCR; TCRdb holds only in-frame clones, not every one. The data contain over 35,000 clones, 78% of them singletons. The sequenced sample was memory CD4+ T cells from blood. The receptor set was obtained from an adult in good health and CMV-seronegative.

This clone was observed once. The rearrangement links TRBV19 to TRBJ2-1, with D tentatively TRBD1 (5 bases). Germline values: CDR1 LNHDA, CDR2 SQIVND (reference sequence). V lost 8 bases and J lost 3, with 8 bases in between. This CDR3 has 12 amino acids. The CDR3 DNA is TGTGCCAGTTCGGACATCTACAATGAGCAGTTCTTC. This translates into CASSDIYNEQFF.

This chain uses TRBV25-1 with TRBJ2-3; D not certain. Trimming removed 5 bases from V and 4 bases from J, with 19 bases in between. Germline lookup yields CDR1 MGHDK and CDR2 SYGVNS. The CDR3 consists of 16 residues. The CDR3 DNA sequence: TGTGCCAGCAGTCTCGGACGCGACTTTCGGGCAGATACGCAGTATTTT. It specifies CASSLGRDFRADTQYF.

CDR3 sequence reads: CASSLGAGAFQETQYF. Written as DNA, the CDR3 is TGTGCCAGCAGCTTAGGAGCGGGGGCCTTCCAAGAGACCCAGTACTTC. This chain uses TRBV7-2 with TRBJ2-5; 8 bases are shared with TRBD2. The germline V gene encodes CDR1 SGHTA and CDR2 FQGNSA. The J segment lost 1 base and the V segment lost 1 base, leaving 5 bases of the junction unmatched. The CDR3 spans 16 residues.

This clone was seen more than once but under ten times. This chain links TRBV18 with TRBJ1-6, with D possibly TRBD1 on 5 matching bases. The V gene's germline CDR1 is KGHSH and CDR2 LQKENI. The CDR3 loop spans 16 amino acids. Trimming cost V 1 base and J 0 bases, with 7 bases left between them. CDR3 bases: TGTGCCAGCTCACCACTAGACAGCTCCTATAATTCACCCCTCCACTTT. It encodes CASSPLDSSYNSPLHF.

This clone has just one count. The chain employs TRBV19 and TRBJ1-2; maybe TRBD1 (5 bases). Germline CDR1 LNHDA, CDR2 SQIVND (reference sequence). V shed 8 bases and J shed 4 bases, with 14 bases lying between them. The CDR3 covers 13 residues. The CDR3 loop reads CASQAFRAYGYTF. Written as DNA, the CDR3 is TGTGCCAGTCAAGCGTTCAGGGCCTATGGCTACACCTTC.

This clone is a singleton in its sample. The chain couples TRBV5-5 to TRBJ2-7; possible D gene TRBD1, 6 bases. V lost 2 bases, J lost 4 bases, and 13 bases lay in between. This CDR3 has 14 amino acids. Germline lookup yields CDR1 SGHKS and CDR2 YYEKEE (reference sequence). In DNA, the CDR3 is TGTGCCAGCAGCTTCTTAGGACAGCAATACGAGCAGTACTTC. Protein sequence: CASSFLGQQYEQYF.

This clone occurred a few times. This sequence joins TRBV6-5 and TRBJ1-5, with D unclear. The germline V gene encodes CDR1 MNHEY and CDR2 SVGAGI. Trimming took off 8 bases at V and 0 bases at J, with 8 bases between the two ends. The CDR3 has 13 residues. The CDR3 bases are TGTGCCAGCCAAAGGCGTAGCAATCAGCCCCAGCATTTT. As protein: CASQRRSNQPQHF.

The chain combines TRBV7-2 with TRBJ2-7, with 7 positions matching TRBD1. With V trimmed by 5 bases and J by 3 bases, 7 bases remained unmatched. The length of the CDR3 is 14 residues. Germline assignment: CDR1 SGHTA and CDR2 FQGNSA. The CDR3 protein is CASSPFRDSYEQYF. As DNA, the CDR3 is TGTGCCAGCAGCCCCTTTCGGGACAGCTACGAGCAGTACTTC.

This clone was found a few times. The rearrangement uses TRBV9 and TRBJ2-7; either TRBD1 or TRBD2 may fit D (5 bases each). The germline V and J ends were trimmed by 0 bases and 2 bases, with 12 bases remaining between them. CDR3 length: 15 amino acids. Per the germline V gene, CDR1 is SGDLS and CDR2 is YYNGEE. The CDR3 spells CASSVGKGPTYEQYF. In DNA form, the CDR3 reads TGTGCCAGCAGCGTAGGGAAGGGACCCACCTACGAGCAGTACTTC.

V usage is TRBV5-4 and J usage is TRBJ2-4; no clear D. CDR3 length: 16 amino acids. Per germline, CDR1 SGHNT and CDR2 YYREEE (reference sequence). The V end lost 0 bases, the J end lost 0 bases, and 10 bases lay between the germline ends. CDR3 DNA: TGTGCCAGCAGCTTGGCCGCAGGTCTAGCCAAAAACATTCAGTACTTC. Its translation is CASSLAAGLAKNIQYF.

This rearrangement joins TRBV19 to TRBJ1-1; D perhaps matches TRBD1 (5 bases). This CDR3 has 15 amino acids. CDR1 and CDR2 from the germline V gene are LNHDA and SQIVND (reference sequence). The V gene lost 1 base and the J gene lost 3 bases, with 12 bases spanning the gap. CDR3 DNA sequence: TGTGCCAGTAGTATAGGAGGCCGGGGGGACACTGAAGCTTTCTTT. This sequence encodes CASSIGGRGDTEAFF. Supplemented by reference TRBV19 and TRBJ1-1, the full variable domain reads DGGITQSPKYLFRKEGQNVTLSCEQNLNHDAMYWYRQDPGQGLRLIYYSQIVNDFQKGDIAEGYSVSREKKESFPLTVTSAQKNPTAFYLCASSIGGRGDTEAFFGQGTRLTVV.

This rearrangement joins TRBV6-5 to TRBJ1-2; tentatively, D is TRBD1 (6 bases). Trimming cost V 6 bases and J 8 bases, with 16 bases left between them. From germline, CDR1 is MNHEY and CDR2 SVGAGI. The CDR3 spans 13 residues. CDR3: CASRQQGMKGYTF. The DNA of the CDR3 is TGTGCCAGCAGACAACAGGGAATGAAGGGCTACACCTTC.

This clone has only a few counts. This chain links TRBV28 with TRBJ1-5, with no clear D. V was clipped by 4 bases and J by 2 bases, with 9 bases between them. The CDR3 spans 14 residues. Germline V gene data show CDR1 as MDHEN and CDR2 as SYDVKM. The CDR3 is CASSSRRGNQPQHF. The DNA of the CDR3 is TGTGCCAGCAGTTCCCGGAGGGGCAATCAGCCCCAGCATTTT.

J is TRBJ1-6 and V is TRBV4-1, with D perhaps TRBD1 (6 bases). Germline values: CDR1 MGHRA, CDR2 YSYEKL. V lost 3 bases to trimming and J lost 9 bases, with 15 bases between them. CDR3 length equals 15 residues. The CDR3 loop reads CASSHSQPTGSPLHF. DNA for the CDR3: TGCGCCAGCAGCCACTCCCAGCCGACAGGTTCACCCCTCCACTTT.

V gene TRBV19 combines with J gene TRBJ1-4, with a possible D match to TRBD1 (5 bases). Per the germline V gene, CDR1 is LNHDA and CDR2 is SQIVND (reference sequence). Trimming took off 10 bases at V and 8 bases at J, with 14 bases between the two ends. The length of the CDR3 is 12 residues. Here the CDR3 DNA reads TGTGCCACTAACGGGGGGTCGGAAAAACTGTTTTTT. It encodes CATNGGSEKLFF.

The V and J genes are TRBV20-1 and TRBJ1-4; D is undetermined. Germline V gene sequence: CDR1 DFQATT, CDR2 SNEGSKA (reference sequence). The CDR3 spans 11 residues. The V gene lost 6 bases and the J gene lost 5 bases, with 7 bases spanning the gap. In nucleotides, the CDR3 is TGCAGTGCCCTGAGAAATGAAAAACTGTTTTTT. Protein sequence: CSALRNEKLFF.

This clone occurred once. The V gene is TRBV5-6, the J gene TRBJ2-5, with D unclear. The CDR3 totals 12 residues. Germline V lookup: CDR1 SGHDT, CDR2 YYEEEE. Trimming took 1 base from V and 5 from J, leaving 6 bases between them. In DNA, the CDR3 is TGTGCCAGCAGCTTGTTCACGGAGACCCAGTACTTC. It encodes CASSLFTETQYF.

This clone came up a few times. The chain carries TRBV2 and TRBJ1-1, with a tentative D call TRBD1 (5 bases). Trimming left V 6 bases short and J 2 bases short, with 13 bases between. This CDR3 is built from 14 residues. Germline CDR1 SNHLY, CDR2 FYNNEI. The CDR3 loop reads CASREDKTNTEAFF. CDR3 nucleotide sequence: TGTGCCAGCAGGGAGGACAAGACAAACACTGAAGCTTTCTTT.

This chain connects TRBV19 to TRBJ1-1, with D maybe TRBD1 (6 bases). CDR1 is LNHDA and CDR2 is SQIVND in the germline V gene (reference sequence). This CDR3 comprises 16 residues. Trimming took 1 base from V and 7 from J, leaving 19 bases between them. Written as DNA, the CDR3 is TGTGCCAGTAGTATAGGAAGCCAGGGGAGTAAGGGTGAAGCTTTCTTT. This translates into CASSIGSQGSKGEAFF. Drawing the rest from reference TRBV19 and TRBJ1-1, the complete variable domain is DGGITQSPKYLFRKEGQNVTLSCEQNLNHDAMYWYRQDPGQGLRLIYYSQIVNDFQKGDIAEGYSVSREKKESFPLTVTSAQKNPTAFYLCASSIGSQGSKGEAFFGQGTRLTVV.

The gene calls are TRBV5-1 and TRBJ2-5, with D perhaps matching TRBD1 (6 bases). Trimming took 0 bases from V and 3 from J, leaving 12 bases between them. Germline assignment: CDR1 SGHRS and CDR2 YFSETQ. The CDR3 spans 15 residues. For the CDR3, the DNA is TGCGCCAGCAGCTTGGATGGCAGGGGTAAAGAGACCCAGTACTTC. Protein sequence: CASSLDGRGKETQYF. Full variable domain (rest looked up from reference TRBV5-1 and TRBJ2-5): KAGVTQTPRYLIKTRGQQVTLSCSPISGHRSVSWYQQTPGQGLQFLFEYFSETQRNKGNFPGRFSGRQFSNSRSEMNVSTLELGDSALYLCASSLDGRGKETQYFGPGTRLLVL.

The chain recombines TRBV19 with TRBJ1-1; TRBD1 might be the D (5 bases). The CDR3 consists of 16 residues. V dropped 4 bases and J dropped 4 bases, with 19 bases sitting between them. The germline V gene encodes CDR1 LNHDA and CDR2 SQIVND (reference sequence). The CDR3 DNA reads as TGTGCCAGTAGTACGACGCCGGGGGGTATGGCCACTGAAGCTTTCTTT. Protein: CASSTTPGGMATEAFF.

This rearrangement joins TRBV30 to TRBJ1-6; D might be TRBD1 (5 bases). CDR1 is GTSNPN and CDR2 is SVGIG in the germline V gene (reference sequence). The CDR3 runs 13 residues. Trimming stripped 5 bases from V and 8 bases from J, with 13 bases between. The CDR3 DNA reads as TGTGCCTGGGGGAGTAGGGACTATTCACCCCTCCACTTT. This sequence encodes CAWGSRDYSPLHF. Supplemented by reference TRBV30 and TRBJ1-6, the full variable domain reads SQTIHQWPATLVQPVGSPLSLECTVEGTSNPNLYWYRQAAGRGLQLLFYSVGIGQISSEVPQNLSASRPQDRQFILSSKKLLLSDSGFYLCAWGSRDYSPLHFGNGTRLTVT.

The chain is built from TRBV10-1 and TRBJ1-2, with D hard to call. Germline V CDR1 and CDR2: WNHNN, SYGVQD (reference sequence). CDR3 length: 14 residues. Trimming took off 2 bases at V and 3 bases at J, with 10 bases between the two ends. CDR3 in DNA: TGCGCCAGCAGTGAGAACACCCACGACTATGGCTACACCTTC. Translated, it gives CASSENTHDYGYTF.

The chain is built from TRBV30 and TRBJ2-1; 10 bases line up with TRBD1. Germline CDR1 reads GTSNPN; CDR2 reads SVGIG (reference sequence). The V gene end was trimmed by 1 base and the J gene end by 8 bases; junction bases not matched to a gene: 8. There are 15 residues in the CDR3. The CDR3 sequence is CAWSESGTGDHEQFF. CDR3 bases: TGTGCCTGGAGTGAATCCGGGACAGGGGACCATGAGCAGTTCTTC.

This CDR3 is CASSSSLTRGSYEQYF. The CDR3 region has the DNA TGTGCCAGCAGCTCCTCCTTGACAAGGGGGTCCTACGAGCAGTACTTC. The V gene is TRBV5-6, the J gene TRBJ2-7; D might be TRBD1 (6 bases). The CDR3 contains 16 residues. The germline CDR1 and CDR2 sequences are SGHDT and YYEEEE. Trimming shortened V by 3 bases and J by 1 base, and 17 bases separated the two germline ends.

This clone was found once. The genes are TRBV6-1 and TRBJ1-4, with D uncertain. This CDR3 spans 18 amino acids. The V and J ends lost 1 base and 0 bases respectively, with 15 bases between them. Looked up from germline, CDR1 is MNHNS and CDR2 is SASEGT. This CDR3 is CASSEDTVNPATNEKLFF. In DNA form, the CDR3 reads TGTGCCAGCAGTGAAGATACGGTTAACCCCGCAACTAATGAAAAACTGTTTTTT.

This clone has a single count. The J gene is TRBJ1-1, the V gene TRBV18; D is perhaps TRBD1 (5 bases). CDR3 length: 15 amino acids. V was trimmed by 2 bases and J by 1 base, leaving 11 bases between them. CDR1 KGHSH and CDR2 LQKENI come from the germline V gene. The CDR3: CASSPRGVGNTEAFF. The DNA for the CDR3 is TGTGCCAGCTCACCAAGAGGGGTTGGGAACACTGAAGCTTTCTTT.